Below, one TCR beta chain is given with its context. Its antigen remains unknown. These data are taken from a study of cytomegalovirus exposure and HLA in healthy donors. Study in general: As an earlier analysis found, some 170 million T cells yielded approximately 100 million unique TCR beta sequences. Whole-study findings and limits: Later analysis associated a missense DCLRE1C variant with TCR beta V- and J-gene trimming.

Though probably carrying unrecorded immune exposures, donors were nominally healthy at sampling. The PCR made use of 60 Vbeta and 13 Jbeta primers. Only in-frame clones appear in the TCRdb table, and some are missing; sequencing was by immunoSEQ multiplex PCR. The sample lists some 150,000 clones, approximately 79% occurring once. Sample: PBMCs. This clonotype was sampled from a man aged 35-49 years in good health and CMV-seronegative.

The CDR3, as DNA: TGTGCCAGCAGCAAAGTAGGGCACCCTCGGGAAGACTATGGCTACACCTTC. Its translation is CASSKVGHPREDYGYTF. The rearrangement uses TRBV21-1 and TRBJ1-2. TRBV21-1 is labeled a pseudogene. The CDR3 runs to 17 residues.